These 11 T cell receptor beta chains originate from one sample sequenced in a study of blood T cell repertoires in COVID-19. Sequenced by immunoSEQ multiplex PCR; TCRdb stores in-frame clones only, minus some. The table shows about 210,000 clones, with 80% to 90% occurring only once. Specimen: peripheral blood. The receptor set was obtained from a woman aged 45-65 years with acute or convalescent COVID-19.

This clone has just one count. The chain has TRBV11-2 and TRBJ2-3; 9 bases align to TRBD2. Germline lookup yields CDR1 SGHAT and CDR2 FQNNGV. V lost 5 bases, J lost 5 bases, and 11 bases stayed unmatched. The CDR3 is made up of 16 amino acids. DNA of the CDR3: TGTGCCAGCAGCCCCGGGGTAGCGGGAGAAGTAGATACGCAGTATTTT. Encoded protein: CASSPGVAGEVDTQYF.

This CDR3 reads CASSFLGGRAFF. The CDR3, as DNA: TGTGCCAGCAGTTTTCTAGGGGGTAGAGCTTTCTTT. The chain is built from TRBV28 and TRBJ1-1; tentatively, D is TRBD1 (6 bases). V lost 3 bases and J lost 10, with 12 bases in between. Germline V CDR1 and CDR2: MDHEN, SYDVKM. CDR3 length: 12 residues.

The chain carries TRBV5-4 and TRBJ2-5, with a possible D match to TRBD2 (6 bases). CDR1 is SGHNT and CDR2 is YYREEE in the germline V gene (reference sequence). This CDR3 contains 14 residues. V dropped 0 bases and J dropped 4 bases, with 10 bases sitting between them. The chain's CDR3 is CASSLGWEVETQYF. CDR3 in DNA: TGTGCCAGCAGCTTGGGCTGGGAGGTAGAGACCCAGTACTTC.

The chain has TRBV19 and TRBJ2-5, with unresolved D. Trimming removed 6 bases from V and 2 bases from J, with 16 bases in between. The CDR3 has 15 amino acids. The germline V gene has CDR1 LNHDA and CDR2 SQIVND (reference sequence). Here the CDR3 reads CASSRRSDLQETQYF. The CDR3 nucleotides read TGTGCCAGTAGCCGCAGGTCCGACCTTCAAGAGACCCAGTACTTC.

The chain carries TRBV3-1 (or the pseudogene TRBV3-2) and TRBJ2-7; TRBD2 matches 13 bases. J gave up 4 bases and V 6 bases, and 0 bases lay outside the gene matches. The CDR3 runs 13 residues. Germline V CDR1 and CDR2: LGHDT, YNNKEL (reference sequence). This CDR3 is CASRTSGRYEQYF. In DNA, the CDR3 is TGTGCCAGCAGGACTAGCGGGAGGTACGAGCAGTACTTC.

The V gene is TRBV12-5, the J gene TRBJ2-1; 9 positions agree with TRBD2. Germline CDR1 reads LGHNT; CDR2 reads FRNRAP. This CDR3 spans 17 amino acids. With V trimmed by 1 base and J by 0 bases, 4 bases remained unmatched. Written as DNA, the CDR3 is TGTGCTAGTGGTTTGGGGAGACTAGCGGCCTCCTACAATGAGCAGTTCTTC. Translation gives CASGLGRLAASYNEQFF.

This chain uses TRBV19 with TRBJ1-1, with D maybe TRBD1 (6 bases). Trimming removed 7 bases at V and 6 bases at J, with 12 bases between. Per the germline V gene, CDR1 is LNHDA and CDR2 is SQIVND (reference sequence). This CDR3 is 12 amino acids long. CDR3 coding DNA: TGTGCCAGTACCGCCGGGGGGCCTGAAGCTTTCTTT. Amino acid sequence: CASTAGGPEAFF.

The genes are TRBV28 and TRBJ2-4; tentatively, D is TRBD2 (7 bases). The V gene's germline CDR1 is MDHEN and CDR2 SYDVKM. The CDR3 has 14 residues. V was trimmed by 6 bases and J by 7 bases, leaving 16 bases between them. CDR3 nucleotide sequence: TGTGCCAGCAGCGTTGGGGGAGGGGGGAACATTCAGTACTTC. Its protein is CASSVGGGGNIQYF.

The J gene is TRBJ2-3, the V gene TRBV6-2 or TRBV6-3; 9 bases map to TRBD2. Trimming removed 2 bases from V and 4 bases from J; junction bases left unmatched: 10. The CDR3 has 17 amino acids. Germline CDR1 and CDR2: MNHEY and SVGEGT. CDR3 sequence reads: CASSYGAGLAHADTQYF. CDR3 DNA sequence: TGTGCCAGCAGTTACGGTGCGGGACTAGCTCATGCAGATACGCAGTATTTT.

The rearrangement joins TRBV7-9 to TRBJ1-1; 8 bases map to TRBD1. V trimming: 5 bases; J trimming: 2 bases; junction bases outside the gene matches: 10. Germline V gene sequence: CDR1 SEHNR, CDR2 FQNEAQ (reference sequence). The CDR3 extends over 16 amino acids. This CDR3 reads CASSPQTTGVNTEAFF. Written as DNA, the CDR3 is TGTGCCAGCAGCCCCCAGACGACAGGGGTAAACACTGAAGCTTTCTTT.

Regarding this clone: This sample includes further DNA sequences coding for the same CDR3. This chain connects TRBV19 to TRBJ1-5, with 7 nucleotides matching TRBD1. Looked up from germline, CDR1 is LNHDA and CDR2 is SQIVND (reference sequence). The junction had 6 bases not matched to a gene; V was cut back by 3 bases and J by 4 bases. The CDR3 consists of 15 residues. As DNA, the CDR3 is TGTGCCAGTAGTATCCGGGACAGTCCAAATCAGCCCCAGCATTTT. As protein: CASSIRDSPNQPQHF.